This T cell receptor beta chain was sequenced in a study of T cell responses to AZD1222 COVID-19 vaccine. Sequencing was performed with immunoSEQ multiplex PCR; in TCRdb, only in-frame clones are kept and a portion is missing. The sample yields 80,000 or so clones, under 95% seen once. Regarding the study as a whole: Females outnumbered males among donors, who were mostly white British; clonal diversity was possibly underestimated. Regions left unmutated in variants are reportedly the target of nearly half of spike-specific TCRs. Spike regions recognized by vaccine-associated CD4 TCRs spanned the protein, led by 160-218 and 743-854.

Turning to this clone: Its antigen is not known.

CDR3 size: 12 residues. Germline V CDR1 and CDR2: SGHDT, YYEEEE. The trim removed 5 bases at V and 9 bases at J, leaving 5 bases unmatched. The source was peripheral blood, collected on day 0 of MenACWY control vaccination. This TCR was sampled from an adult in good health. The J gene is TRBJ1-5, the V gene TRBV5-6; 7 bases are shared with TRBD1. The DNA of the CDR3 is TGTGCCAGCAGTTCAGGGGGGGGGCCCCAGCATTTT. It yields the protein CASSSGGGPQHF.